The 26 T cell receptor beta chains in this list originate from one sample, sequenced in a study of lymphopenia after photon versus proton radiotherapy. TCRdb keeps only in-frame clones here, not all; method: immunoSEQ multiplex PCR. The sample consists of under 25,000 clones, approximately 81% of them appearing once. The sample consisted of peripheral blood, taken from a patient treated with photon-based radiotherapy. The receptors were gathered from a man aged 55 to 70 with pancreatic cancer.

The genes are TRBV1 and TRBJ2-5. TRBV1 is a listed pseudogene. The CDR3 covers 15 residues. CDR3 sequence: CTSSQEDLPKETQYF. In DNA form, the CDR3 reads TGCACCAGCAGCCAAGAAGACCTCCCCAAAGAGACCCAGTACTTC.

The rearrangement uses TRBV19 and TRBJ2-5, with D unclear. Trimming removed 5 bases from V and 1 base from J, with 8 bases in between. The CDR3 runs 13 residues. Germline CDR1 is LNHDA and CDR2 is SQIVND (reference sequence). This chain's CDR3 is CASSETGQETQYF. The CDR3 nucleotides read TGTGCCAGTAGTGAAACGGGCCAAGAGACCCAGTACTTC. Variable domain in full (rest from reference TRBV19 and TRBJ2-5): DGGITQSPKYLFRKEGQNVTLSCEQNLNHDAMYWYRQDPGQGLRLIYYSQIVNDFQKGDIAEGYSVSREKKESFPLTVTSAQKNPTAFYLCASSETGQETQYFGPGTRLLVL.

This chain links TRBV7-9 with TRBJ2-7; 7 bases are shared with TRBD2. V lost 1 base, J lost 9 bases, and 3 bases stayed unmatched. CDR1 is SEHNR and CDR2 is FQNEAQ in the germline V gene (reference sequence). The CDR3 length is 12 residues. CDR3 sequence (DNA): TGTGCCAGCAGCTTAGGGGGAGGGGCGCAGTACTTC. Translating gives CASSLGGGAQYF.

The rearrangement joins TRBV14 to TRBJ2-7; D is possibly TRBD1 (6 bases). Per germline, CDR1 SGHDN and CDR2 FVKESK. The CDR3 runs 16 residues. Trimming removed 5 bases at V and 3 bases at J, with 20 bases between. CDR3 DNA: TGTGCCAGCAGCGAGGAATACGGCAGGGGTATCTACGAGCAGTACTTC. Translating gives CASSEEYGRGIYEQYF.

In its sample, this clone was seen a few times. V usage is TRBV2 and J usage is TRBJ2-5; 10 bases line up with TRBD2. CDR1 SNHLY and CDR2 FYNNEI come from the germline V gene. After removal of 7 bases from V and 5 bases from J, the junction contained 4 bases not matched to a gene. The CDR3 has 13 amino acids. CDR3 DNA: TGTGCCAGCAATCCTAGCGGGGGTGAGACCCAGTACTTC. Its translation: CASNPSGGETQYF.

This rearrangement joins TRBV7-9 to TRBJ1-1; maybe TRBD1 (5 bases). This CDR3 has 14 residues. Germline V gene sequence: CDR1 SEHNR, CDR2 FQNEAQ (reference sequence). V was shortened by 5 bases and J by 1 base, with 11 bases between the two germline ends. The CDR3 DNA is TGTGCCAGCAGCACCGGGGGATCGAACACTGAAGCTTTCTTT. Its protein product is CASSTGGSNTEAFF. The full variable domain, completed using reference TRBV7-9 and TRBJ1-1, is DTGVSQNPRHKITKRGQNVTFRCDPISEHNRLYWYRQTLGQGPEFLTYFQNEAQLEKSRLLSDRFSAERPKGSFSTLEIQRTEQGDSAMYLCASSTGGSNTEAFFGQGTRLTVV.

This clone was seen more than once but under ten times. The chain couples TRBV11-2 to TRBJ2-5; TRBD2 matches at 7 bases. The germline gives CDR1 SGHAT, CDR2 FQNNGV. Unmatched junction bases numbered 8, after V lost 2 bases and J lost 2 bases. The length of the CDR3 is 16 residues. In DNA, the CDR3 is TGTGCCAGCAGCTTAACGGCGGGGGATAAACAAGAGACCCAGTACTTC. Protein sequence: CASSLTAGDKQETQYF. The entire variable domain, with the rest obtained from reference TRBV11-2 and TRBJ2-5, is as follows: EAGVAQSPRYKIIEKRQSVAFWCNPISGHATLYWYQQILGQGPKLLIQFQNNGVVDDSQLPKDRFSAERLKGVDSTLKIQPAKLEDSAVYLCASSLTAGDKQETQYFGPGTRLLVL.

The chain combines TRBV4-3 with TRBJ2-3, with 7 bases matching TRBD1. Germline lookup yields CDR1 LGHNA and CDR2 YSLEER. V shed 4 bases, J shed 2 bases, and the junction held 15 bases outside the gene matches. The CDR3 extends over 18 amino acids. The CDR3 DNA follows: TGCGCCAGCAGCCCCCTATATTCGACAGGGAAACCCACAGATACGCAGTATTTT. Translation gives CASSPLYSTGKPTDTQYF.

This clone has only one observation. The chain has TRBV18 and TRBJ2-6; 8 bases line up with TRBD1. Germline V gene sequence: CDR1 KGHSH, CDR2 LQKENI. Germline trimming cut 8 bases from V and 0 bases from J; bases unmatched to any gene: 6. The CDR3 loop spans 16 amino acids. CDR3 protein: CASDGTGLSGANVLTF. The CDR3 bases are TGTGCCAGCGATGGGACAGGTCTCTCTGGGGCCAACGTCCTGACTTTC.

This sequence joins TRBV5-6 and TRBJ2-3; 9 nucleotides agree with TRBD2. After removal of 0 bases from V and 1 base from J, the junction contained 3 bases not matched to a gene. The CDR3 contains 16 residues. Germline values: CDR1 SGHDT, CDR2 YYEEEE. In DNA form, the CDR3 reads TGTGCCAGCAGCTTGGCCCGCGGGGGGGGCACAGATACGCAGTATTTT. Its translation is CASSLARGGGTDTQYF.

The genes are TRBV25-1 and TRBJ2-1; D uncertain. In germline, CDR1 is MGHDK, CDR2 SYGVNS. Trimming pared 3 bases from V and 8 bases from J, leaving 14 bases between. The CDR3 loop spans 14 amino acids. CDR3 DNA: TGTGCCAGCAGTGACTCCATGGTCCGGTATGAGCAGTTCTTC. It yields the protein CASSDSMVRYEQFF. The variable domain in full, with the rest retrieved from reference TRBV25-1 and TRBJ2-1, is EADIYQTPRYLVIGTGKKITLECSQTMGHDKMYWYQQDPGMELHLIHYSYGVNSTEKGDLSSESTVSRIRTEHFPLTLESARPSHTSQYLCASSDSMVRYEQFFGPGTRLTVL.

This sequence joins TRBV30 and TRBJ1-4; 9 bases are a match to TRBD1. Germline trimming cut 2 bases from V and 6 bases from J; bases unmatched to any gene: 4. This CDR3 region has 14 residues. Germline CDR1 GTSNPN, CDR2 SVGIG (reference sequence). CDR3 coding DNA: TGTGCCTGGAGTTTGACAGGGGGGGATGAAAAACTGTTTTTT. This encodes CAWSLTGGDEKLFF.

V is TRBV6-1 and J is TRBJ1-2; a weak D match, TRBD1 (5 bases). CDR3 length: 13 amino acids. V was trimmed by 0 bases and J by 8 bases, leaving 10 bases between them. In germline, CDR1 is MNHNS, CDR2 SASEGT. The CDR3 loop reads CASSEAQGRGYTF. CDR3 DNA: TGTGCCAGCAGTGAAGCGCAGGGACGAGGCTACACCTTC.

CDR3 residues: CASSEKGTPLQETQYF. The CDR3 DNA sequence: TGTGCCAGCAGTGAGAAGGGGACACCGCTCCAAGAGACCCAGTACTTC. This chain joins TRBV25-1 and TRBJ2-5, with D perhaps TRBD1 (6 bases). Between the trimmed V and J ends, which lost 3 bases and 1 base, there was a span of 15 bases. Germline assignment: CDR1 MGHDK and CDR2 SYGVNS. The CDR3 extends over 16 amino acids.

The V call is TRBV2, the J call TRBJ1-1, with D perhaps TRBD1 (5 bases). The germline V gene encodes CDR1 SNHLY and CDR2 FYNNEI. V lost 4 bases and J 1 base, leaving 13 bases between the germline ends. The CDR3 sequence is 15 residues long. The CDR3 region has the DNA TGTGCCAGCAGTGGGATGGGGACGACGAACACTGAAGCTTTCTTT. It translates to CASSGMGTTNTEAFF.

The chain employs TRBV2 and TRBJ2-1; possible D gene TRBD2, 5 bases. The V gene lost 3 bases and the J gene lost 0 bases, with 12 bases spanning the gap. The CDR3 extends over 16 amino acids. Germline loops: CDR1 SNHLY, CDR2 FYNNEI. CDR3 region: CASSDLGASSYNEQFF. CDR3 bases: TGTGCCAGCAGTGATCTGGGAGCAAGCTCCTACAATGAGCAGTTCTTC. The variable domain in full, with the rest retrieved from reference TRBV2 and TRBJ2-1, is EPEVTQTPSHQVTQMGQEVILRCVPISNHLYFYWYRQILGQKVEFLVSFYNNEISEKSEIFDDQFSVERPDGSNFTLKIRSTKLEDSAMYFCASSDLGASSYNEQFFGPGTRLTVL.

The J gene is TRBJ1-1, the V gene TRBV11-1; D unresolved. There are 16 residues in the CDR3. The germline V gene encodes CDR1 SGHAT and CDR2 FQDESV (reference sequence). Trimming pared 6 bases from V and 1 base from J, leaving 18 bases between. For the CDR3, the DNA is TGTGCCAGCAGTGGTTCCTATGCGGACGGGAACACTGAAGCTTTCTTT. Encoded protein: CASSGSYADGNTEAFF. The full variable domain, rest sourced from reference TRBV11-1 and TRBJ1-1, is EAEVAQSPRYKITEKSQAVAFWCDPISGHATLYWYRQILGQGPELLVQFQDESVVDDSQLPKDRFSAERLKGVDSTLKIQPAELGDSAMYLCASSGSYADGNTEAFFGQGTRLTVV.

The rearrangement uses TRBV4-2 and TRBJ1-6, with D possibly being TRBD1 (5 bases). Trimming left V 3 bases short and J 9 bases short, with 15 bases between. This CDR3 spans 15 amino acids. Germline assignment: CDR1 LGHNA and CDR2 YNFKEQ. The DNA of the CDR3 is TGTGCCAGCAGCCAGGACACCGGCCGGATTTCACCCCTCCACTTT. Its translation is CASSQDTGRISPLHF.

The V and J genes are TRBV4-1 and TRBJ2-1; D is perhaps TRBD1 (6 bases). Germline-derived CDR1 and CDR2 are MGHRA and YSYEKL. The CDR3 is made up of 15 amino acids. The V and J ends lost 0 bases and 5 bases respectively, with 11 bases between them. The CDR3 here is CASSQDGTTDNEQFF. The DNA of the CDR3 is TGCGCCAGCAGCCAAGATGGGACAACTGACAATGAGCAGTTCTTC.

The chain carries TRBV27 and TRBJ1-6, with D unclear. The V gene lost 3 bases and the J gene lost 8 bases, with 8 bases spanning the gap. The CDR3 has 13 residues. Germline-derived CDR1 and CDR2 are MNHEY and SMNVEV (reference sequence). The CDR3 here is CASSFKFDSPLHF. The CDR3 coding sequence is TGTGCCAGCAGTTTCAAATTCGATTCACCCCTCCACTTT.

This chain uses TRBV6-1 with TRBJ1-1; D uncertain. CDR3 length: 13 residues. Trimming cost V 5 bases and J 4 bases, with 11 bases left between them. Looked up from germline, CDR1 is MNHNS and CDR2 is SASEGT. The CDR3 sequence is CASSPRTPTEAFF. CDR3 sequence (DNA): TGTGCCAGCAGTCCCCGGACCCCCACTGAAGCTTTCTTT.

The gene calls are TRBV7-2 and TRBJ2-2; 7 bases map to TRBD1. Germline V gene lookup returns CDR1 SGHTA and CDR2 FQGNSA. The CDR3 consists of 17 residues. Germline trimming cut 1 base from V and 3 bases from J; bases unmatched to any gene: 8. The CDR3 here is CASSLGPGTADTGELFF. The CDR3 nucleotides are TGTGCCAGCAGCTTAGGGCCCGGGACAGCCGACACCGGGGAGCTGTTTTTT.

The V and J genes are TRBV2 and TRBJ1-5; 7 bases are shared with TRBD1. From germline, CDR1 is SNHLY and CDR2 FYNNEI. The trim removed 5 bases at V and 7 bases at J, leaving 5 bases unmatched. This CDR3 has 13 amino acids. The CDR3 sequence: CASSTTGFQPQHF. CDR3 bases: TGTGCCAGCAGTACGACAGGGTTCCAGCCCCAGCATTTT.

This clone was counted between two and nine times. The chain recombines TRBV9 with TRBJ1-6; 8 nucleotides match TRBD1. J was trimmed by 13 bases and V by 3 bases; bases with no gene match: 9. The CDR3 length is 14 residues. Germline V gene lookup returns CDR1 SGDLS and CDR2 YYNGEE. In nucleotides, the CDR3 is TGTGCCAGCAGCGAGGAGGACAGGGCTGATCCCCTCCACTTT. Translating it yields CASSEEDRADPLHF.

The chain employs TRBV14 and TRBJ1-1, with D hard to call. With 2 bases removed from V and 2 bases from J, the gap between germline ends came to 6 bases. The germline gives CDR1 SGHDN, CDR2 FVKESK. CDR3 length: 13 amino acids. The CDR3 sequence is CASSQSGNTEAFF. The CDR3 region has the DNA TGTGCCAGCAGCCAATCCGGTAACACTGAAGCTTTCTTT.

The rearrangement joins TRBV19 to TRBJ1-2; D remains unclear. CDR1 and CDR2 (germline): LNHDA, SQIVND (reference sequence). CDR3 length equals 13 residues. The germline V and J ends were trimmed by 9 bases and 4 bases, with 15 bases remaining between them. CDR3 amino acids: CASRPTVLYGYTF. Written as DNA, the CDR3 is TGTGCCAGCCGCCCCACTGTCCTCTATGGCTACACCTTC.